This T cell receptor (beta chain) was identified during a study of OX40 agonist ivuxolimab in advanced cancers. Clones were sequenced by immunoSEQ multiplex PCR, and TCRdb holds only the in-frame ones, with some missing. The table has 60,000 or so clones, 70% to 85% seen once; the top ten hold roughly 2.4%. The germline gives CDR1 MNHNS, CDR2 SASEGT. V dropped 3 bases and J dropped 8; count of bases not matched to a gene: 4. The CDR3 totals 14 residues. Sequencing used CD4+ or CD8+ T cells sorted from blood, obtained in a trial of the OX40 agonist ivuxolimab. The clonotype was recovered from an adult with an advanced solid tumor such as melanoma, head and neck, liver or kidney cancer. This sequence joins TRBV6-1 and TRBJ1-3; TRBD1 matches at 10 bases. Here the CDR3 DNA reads TGTGCCAGCAGTGAGGGACAGGGGTGGGACACCATATATTTT. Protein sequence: CASSEGQGWDTIYF.